This record looks at one T cell receptor beta chain sequence and its context. The record originates from a study of blood T cell repertoires in COVID-19. About the study: The United States, Italy and Spain were the sources of the acute and convalescent COVID-19 samples.

The study drew participants aged about 18 to 89 years from around 24 US areas. Participants reported their clinical history, and cohort assignment relied on those reports. In germline, CDR1 is MRHNA, CDR2 SNTAGT. The V end was cut by 3 bases, the J end by 2 bases, with 8 bases between. This CDR3 region has 14 residues. Under the authors' procedure: Amplification from reference gene primers served as the basis for estimated nucleated cell counts. The method was immunoSEQ multiplex PCR; TCRdb's version includes in-frame clones alone and lacks a portion of them. From that table come the V and J calls and clone size; the DNA was used to work out D and trimming. The data contain about 220,000 clones, around 90% of them singletons.

Sequenced input: PBMCs or T cells enriched from blood (not recorded which). The sequence came from a woman younger than 45 who had recovered from COVID-19. The J gene is TRBJ1-5, the V gene TRBV6-4; D remains unclear. The CDR3 region is CASSEREGNQPQHF. The CDR3 DNA reads TGTGCCAGCAGTGAGCGGGAGGGCAATCAGCCCCAGCATTTT.